These 28 T cell receptor beta chains originate from one sample sequenced in a study of T cell responses to AZD1222 COVID-19 vaccine. Profiling relied on immunoSEQ multiplex PCR, and the TCRdb table lists in-frame clones only, not all of them. Of approximately 150,000 clones listed, just under 95% were seen once; the top ten hold 9% to 15%. The sample here was peripheral blood, taken after recovery from COVID-19. The origin of the receptors is an adult who had recovered from COVID-19.

The CDR3 sequence is CASSFWDYANYEQYF. CDR3 in DNA: TGTGCCAGCAGCTTTTGGGACTACGCGAACTACGAGCAGTACTTC. The chain has TRBV7-9 and TRBJ2-7; 7 nucleotides align to TRBD2. Germline V gene lookup returns CDR1 SEHNR and CDR2 FQNEAQ (reference sequence). J gave up 3 bases and V 3 bases, and 8 bases lay outside the gene matches. The CDR3 is 15 residues long.

V is TRBV13 and J is TRBJ2-4, with no clear D. Trimming removed 4 bases from V and 0 bases from J, with 7 bases in between. Germline V gene data show CDR1 as PRHDT and CDR2 as FYEKMQ (reference sequence). The CDR3 sequence is 14 residues long. The chain's CDR3 is CASSSGLAKNIQYF. Here the CDR3 DNA reads TGTGCCAGCAGCTCAGGTCTAGCCAAAAACATTCAGTACTTC. Using reference TRBV13 and TRBJ2-4 for the parts outside the CDR3, the full variable domain is AAGVIQSPRHLIKEKRETATLKCYPIPRHDTVYWYQQGPGQDPQFLISFYEKMQSDKGSIPDRFSAQQFSDYHSELNMSSLELGDSALYFCASSSGLAKNIQYFGAGTRLSVL.

The chain employs TRBV7-2 and TRBJ1-5, with D hard to call. CDR1 and CDR2 from the germline V gene are SGHTA and FQGNSA. CDR3 length: 13 residues. Trimming removed 5 bases from V and 0 bases from J, with 5 bases in between. CDR3 protein: CASSVGSNQPQHF. The CDR3 nucleotides are TGTGCCAGCAGCGTGGGTAGCAATCAGCCCCAGCATTTT.

The CDR3 loop reads CASSMLRLASNEQFF. For the CDR3, the DNA is TGTGCCAGTAGTATGCTGCGACTAGCGTCGAATGAGCAGTTCTTC. The rearrangement joins TRBV19 to TRBJ2-1, with 8 bases matching TRBD2. From germline, CDR1 is LNHDA and CDR2 SQIVND (reference sequence). The V and J ends lost 3 bases and 7 bases, in that order; junction bases with no gene match: 8. The CDR3 spans 15 residues.

V gene TRBV28 combines with J gene TRBJ2-1, with a tentative D call TRBD2 (5 bases). The CDR3 length is 15 residues. Trimming took off 10 bases at V and 0 bases at J, with 16 bases between the two ends. Germline V lookup: CDR1 MDHEN, CDR2 SYDVKM. CDR3 protein: CATVGLGSSYNEQFF. For the CDR3, the DNA is TGTGCCACCGTCGGACTGGGAAGCTCCTACAATGAGCAGTTCTTC.

This chain connects TRBV5-6 to TRBJ1-1; D not certain. The CDR3 length is 13 residues. Per germline, CDR1 SGHDT and CDR2 YYEEEE. V was trimmed by 1 base and J by 2 bases, leaving 6 bases between them. Here the CDR3 reads CASSLTGNTEAFF. The CDR3 DNA follows: TGTGCCAGCAGCTTGACGGGAAACACTGAAGCTTTCTTT.

The chain has TRBV27 and TRBJ2-7; 11 bases fit TRBD1. Germline loops: CDR1 MNHEY, CDR2 SMNVEV (reference sequence). The CDR3 is made up of 13 amino acids. Trimming took 6 bases from V and 7 from J; bases not matched to a gene: 5. CDR3 nucleotides: TGTGCCAGCAGACCGGGACAGGGGGGGGAGCAGTACTTC. Protein product: CASRPGQGGEQYF.

J is TRBJ1-3 and V is TRBV19, with D possibly matching TRBD1 (5 bases). The V end was cut by 10 bases, the J end by 0 bases, with 16 bases between. Per the germline V gene, CDR1 is LNHDA and CDR2 is SQIVND (reference sequence). This CDR3 has 15 residues. The CDR3: CATTGTASSGNTIYF. The CDR3 DNA reads TGTGCCACCACCGGGACGGCTAGCTCTGGAAACACCATATATTTT.

The chain combines TRBV7-2 with TRBJ1-5; D unresolved. Germline values: CDR1 SGHTA, CDR2 FQGNSA. V lost 5 bases, J lost 3 bases, and 17 bases lay in between. The CDR3 has 16 residues. Here the CDR3 DNA reads TGTGCCAGCAGCCCCTACGGGTTCCTTGACAATCAGCCCCAGCATTTT. Its translation is CASSPYGFLDNQPQHF. The variable domain in full, with the rest retrieved from reference TRBV7-2 and TRBJ1-5, is GAGVSQSPSNKVTEKGKDVELRCDPISGHTALYWYRQSLGQGLEFLIYFQGNSAPDKSGLPSDRFSAERTGGSVSTLTIQRTQQEDSAVYLCASSPYGFLDNQPQHFGDGTRLSIL.

V gene TRBV5-5 combines with J gene TRBJ2-7; D may be TRBD2 (5 bases). From germline, CDR1 is SGHKS and CDR2 YYEKEE (reference sequence). The CDR3 totals 12 residues. Trimming removed 3 bases at V and 3 bases at J, with 7 bases between. The CDR3 DNA reads TGTGCCAGCAGCTGGGAGCACTACGAGCAGTACTTC. It yields the protein CASSWEHYEQYF.

The chain links TRBV28 to TRBJ1-1, with a weak D call TRBD1 (6 bases). The CDR3 is 14 amino acids. Germline CDR1 and CDR2: MDHEN and SYDVKM. Trimming removed 7 bases from V and 1 base from J, with 13 bases in between. The CDR3 coding sequence is TGTGCCAGCAAAATCGGGGGCCGGAACACTGAAGCTTTCTTT. It is translated as CASKIGGRNTEAFF.

The rearrangement joins TRBV3-1 (or the pseudogene TRBV3-2) to TRBJ2-1; 8 positions match TRBD2. This CDR3 contains 13 residues. V lost 4 bases and J lost 7; bases outside the gene matches: 3. Germline loops: CDR1 LGHDT, CDR2 YNNKEL (reference sequence). In DNA, the CDR3 is TGTGCCAGCAGCCTTAGCGGGGATAATGAGCAGTTCTTC. Its protein is CASSLSGDNEQFF.

The V and J genes are TRBV7-8 and TRBJ2-1; D not certain. The CDR3 runs to 13 residues. Looked up from germline, CDR1 is SGHVS and CDR2 is FQNEAQ. The ends were cut back, 7 bases at V and 10 bases at J, with 17 bases in the middle. Written as DNA, the CDR3 is TGTGCCAGCAACTCTAACTGGGTCCAGGAGCAGTTCTTC. Amino acids: CASNSNWVQEQFF.

The V call is TRBV28, the J call TRBJ2-5, with 16 bases matching TRBD2. This CDR3 has 19 amino acids. The germline V gene has CDR1 MDHEN and CDR2 SYDVKM. V lost 2 bases and J lost 7; bases outside the gene matches: 13. CDR3 loop: CASSLIGRGTSGGGRTQYF. CDR3 coding DNA: TGTGCCAGCAGTTTAATTGGGCGCGGGACTAGCGGGGGGGGTAGGACCCAGTACTTC.

V usage is TRBV3-1 (or the pseudogene TRBV3-2) and J usage is TRBJ1-2, with D perhaps TRBD1 (6 bases). The germline V gene encodes CDR1 LGHDT and CDR2 YNNKEL (reference sequence). CDR3 length: 12 amino acids. Trimming cost V 5 bases and J 3 bases, with 7 bases left between them. CDR3 bases: TGTGCCAGCAGCGCAGGGGACTATGGCTACACCTTC. This translates into CASSAGDYGYTF.

In this sample, this clone turned up once. The V and J genes are TRBV7-8 and TRBJ2-5; 9 nucleotides agree with TRBD2. The germline V gene has CDR1 SGHVS and CDR2 FQNEAQ. The CDR3 runs 15 residues. Trimming took 1 base from V and 1 from J; bases not matched to a gene: 1. CDR3 amino acids: CASSLGGRAQETQYF. The CDR3 DNA sequence: TGTGCCAGCAGCTTAGGCGGGAGGGCCCAAGAGACCCAGTACTTC.

The CDR3 bases are TGTGCCAGCAGGAAACATGAAAAAGGGGAAAAACTGTTTTTT. It specifies CASRKHEKGEKLFF. The genes are TRBV28 and TRBJ1-4; D is undetermined. The CDR3 totals 14 residues. Germline-derived CDR1 and CDR2 are MDHEN and SYDVKM. V lost 6 bases to trimming and J lost 8 bases, with 16 bases between them.

This rearrangement joins TRBV6-4 to TRBJ2-2, with TRBD1 identical over 9 bases. Germline assignment: CDR1 MRHNA and CDR2 SNTAGT. This CDR3 spans 14 amino acids. V shed 6 bases, J shed 6 bases, and the junction held 5 bases outside the gene matches. CDR3 sequence reads: CASRVQGAAGELFF. CDR3 bases: TGTGCCAGCAGAGTACAGGGGGCGGCCGGGGAGCTGTTTTTT.

This clone was detected only once. The V gene is TRBV4-1, the J gene TRBJ2-7, with D maybe TRBD1 (5 bases). CDR1 and CDR2 from the germline V gene are MGHRA and YSYEKL. CDR3 size: 15 residues. Between the trimmed V and J ends, which lost 1 base and 8 bases, there was a span of 18 bases. The DNA of the CDR3 is TGCGCCAGCAGCCAAGTTAGCAGGGCTAACACGAAGCAGTACTTC. It yields the protein CASSQVSRANTKQYF.

The V gene is TRBV30, the J gene TRBJ1-5; D unclear. V lost 2 bases and J 4 bases, leaving 6 bases between the germline ends. The CDR3 has 12 amino acids. The germline gives CDR1 GTSNPN, CDR2 SVGIG (reference sequence). CDR3 sequence reads: CAWSQGNQPQHF. The CDR3 nucleotides are TGTGCCTGGAGTCAAGGAAATCAGCCCCAGCATTTT.

This clone was detected only a few times. This sequence joins TRBV5-6 and TRBJ2-7, with 9 bases identical to TRBD1. The V gene end was trimmed by 4 bases and the J gene end by 0 bases; junction bases not matched to a gene: 5. This CDR3 is 15 amino acids long. The germline V gene encodes CDR1 SGHDT and CDR2 YYEEEE. The CDR3 region has the DNA TGTGCCAGCAGCGGAGACAGGGGGAACTCCTACGAGCAGTACTTC. It specifies CASSGDRGNSYEQYF.

This chain joins TRBV5-1 and TRBJ2-7, with a possible D match to TRBD1 (6 bases). Per germline, CDR1 SGHRS and CDR2 YFSETQ. V lost 0 bases to trimming and J lost 6 bases, with 25 bases between them. The CDR3 spans 18 residues. CDR3 sequence reads: CASSLGLGPGRGLPEQYF. Here the CDR3 DNA reads TGCGCCAGCAGCTTGGGACTGGGCCCAGGCAGGGGTCTTCCCGAGCAGTACTTC.

V and J are TRBV30 and TRBJ2-5, with 7 bases identical to TRBD2. Germline V gene sequence: CDR1 GTSNPN, CDR2 SVGIG (reference sequence). The V and J ends lost 0 bases and 5 bases, in that order; junction bases with no gene match: 9. This CDR3 comprises 15 residues. The CDR3 DNA reads TGTGCCTGGAGTGTACACGCCCAGGGAGGGGAGACCCAGTACTTC. Its protein product is CAWSVHAQGGETQYF.

V usage is TRBV28 and J usage is TRBJ2-3; D gene unclear. The CDR3 runs 11 residues. CDR1 is MDHEN and CDR2 is SYDVKM in the germline V gene. V lost 10 bases and J lost 6, with 11 bases in between. The chain's CDR3 is CATLRRDTQYF. In nucleotides, the CDR3 is TGTGCCACCCTTCGACGGGATACGCAGTATTTT.

The chain carries TRBV2 and TRBJ2-1; no clear D. CDR3 length: 13 residues. The germline V gene has CDR1 SNHLY and CDR2 FYNNEI. Trimming removed 1 base at V and 3 bases at J, with 4 bases between. CDR3 in DNA: TGTGCCAGCAGTGAAGGGAACTACAATGAGCAGTTCTTC. This gives the protein CASSEGNYNEQFF.

The chain carries TRBV7-2 and TRBJ2-6, with D perhaps matching TRBD1 (5 bases). The V end was cut by 5 bases, the J end by 1 base, with 12 bases between. CDR1 is SGHTA, CDR2 FQGNSA, per germline. The CDR3 has 16 residues. CDR3 sequence: CASSPETVSGANVLTF. The DNA for the CDR3 is TGTGCCAGCAGCCCCGAGACAGTATCTGGGGCCAACGTCCTGACTTTC. Full variable domain (missing parts from reference TRBV7-2 and TRBJ2-6): GAGVSQSPSNKVTEKGKDVELRCDPISGHTALYWYRQSLGQGLEFLIYFQGNSAPDKSGLPSDRFSAERTGGSVSTLTIQRTQQEDSAVYLCASSPETVSGANVLTFGAGSRLTVL.

CDR3 in amino acids: CASSHLTRLAGGRNEQFF. CDR3 nucleotides: TGCGCCAGCAGCCACCTTACTAGACTAGCGGGAGGGCGTAATGAGCAGTTCTTC. The chain recombines TRBV4-1 with TRBJ2-1, with TRBD2 matching 14 bases. Germline values: CDR1 MGHRA, CDR2 YSYEKL. The CDR3 loop spans 18 amino acids. V gave up 3 bases and J gave up 7 bases; unmatched junction bases: 11.

The chain employs TRBV19 and TRBJ1-5, with TRBD1 as a possible D gene (6 bases). Between the trimmed V and J ends, which lost 4 bases and 5 bases, there was a span of 12 bases. From germline, CDR1 is LNHDA and CDR2 SQIVND (reference sequence). The CDR3 runs to 14 residues. CDR3 in DNA: TGTGCCAGTAGTAACGGGGGCGACGATCAGCCCCAGCATTTT. Translating gives CASSNGGDDQPQHF.